A single sample gave rise to the 23 T cell receptor beta chains below, sequenced in a study of breast tumors, draining lymph nodes, adjacent tissues. From the multiplex PCR reads, TCRdb called clonotypes with MiXCR, one entry per CDR3 protein. The sample has tens of thousands of distinct CDR3 sequences, approximately 30% seen once. Breast cancer patients provided tissue from their axillary draining lymph nodes. Specimen: axillary lymph node tissue. The source of these receptors is a female donor with breast cancer. Some clones in this sample may be carry-over from other donors' samples.

This clonotype was observed at least ten times. This chain uses TRBV5-1 with TRBJ1-6, with D maybe TRBD1 (6 bases). Germline V gene sequence: CDR1 SGHRS, CDR2 YFSETQ. Trimming removed 0 bases at V and 10 bases at J, with 14 bases between. CDR3 size: 15 residues. The CDR3 DNA reads as TGCGCCAGCAGCTTGGGACTACAGGGTGAATCACCCCTCCACTTT. Translated: CASSLGLQGESPLHF.

This clonotype is classed as medium-sized. The V call is TRBV10-3, the J call TRBJ2-1; 7 nucleotides align to TRBD2. Per germline, CDR1 ENHRY and CDR2 SYGVKD. V was pared by 3 bases and J by 10 bases, with 3 bases of the junction left unmatched. This CDR3 comprises 12 residues. The CDR3 sequence: CAISDGGGEQFF. Written as DNA, the CDR3 is TGTGCCATCAGTGACGGGGGAGGGGAGCAGTTCTTC.

Ten or more counts support this clonotype. V and J are TRBV20-1 and TRBJ1-6; 9 positions agree with TRBD1. Germline lookup yields CDR1 DFQATT and CDR2 SNEGSKA (reference sequence). This CDR3 is 14 amino acids long. Trimming cost V 0 bases and J 9 bases; bases outside gene matches: 3. In nucleotides, the CDR3 is TGCAGTGCTAGAGAGGGACAGGGTTTTTCACCCCTCCACTTT. Protein: CSAREGQGFSPLHF.

In this sample, this clonotype turned up many times. CDR3 DNA: TGTGCCAGCAGCTCGCCGGTTTCACGGGCAGATAATTCACCCCTCCACTTT. Translation gives CASSSPVSRADNSPLHF. This chain joins TRBV7-8 and TRBJ1-6; D uncertain. This CDR3 spans 17 amino acids. The V end was cut by 4 bases, the J end by 5 bases, with 18 bases between. Germline CDR1 is SGHVS and CDR2 is FQNEAQ.

This clonotype was observed at least ten times. The gene calls are TRBV6-5 and TRBJ2-5; D uncertain. V lost 2 bases and J lost 5, with 3 bases in between. Germline lookup yields CDR1 MNHEY and CDR2 SVGAGI. There are 11 residues in the CDR3. In DNA, the CDR3 is TGTGCCAGCAGTTACCGGGAGACCCAGTACTTC. It yields the protein CASSYRETQYF.

This clonotype was counted at least ten times. The chain carries TRBV9 and TRBJ2-2, with D possibly TRBD2 on 5 matching bases. The CDR3 consists of 16 residues. Between the trimmed V and J ends, which lost 3 bases and 5 bases, there was a span of 17 bases. The germline V gene has CDR1 SGDLS and CDR2 YYNGEE. In nucleotides, the CDR3 is TGTGCCAGCAGCGCCGCAGTCGGAGCGGTAACCGGGGAGCTGTTTTTT. Translating it yields CASSAAVGAVTGELFF.

At least ten counts were recorded for this clonotype. A much larger clone sits a single nucleotide away, making a read error possible. This chain uses TRBV20-1 with TRBJ2-5, with D possibly called TRBD1 or TRBD2 (5 bases each). The CDR3 runs 11 residues. From germline, CDR1 is DFQATT and CDR2 SNEGSKA (reference sequence). The CDR3 region is CSASGFGTQSF. Here the CDR3 DNA reads TGCAGTGCTTCGGGGTTCGGGACCCAGTCCTTC.

The table lists this clonotype with many counts. The chain recombines TRBV7-2 with TRBJ1-2, with 7 positions matching TRBD1. The V gene's germline CDR1 is SGHTA and CDR2 FQGNSA. This CDR3 has 14 amino acids. Trimming removed 5 bases from V and 8 bases from J; junction bases left unmatched: 11. CDR3 bases: TGTGCCAGCAGCCCCTCGGGACAGCAGTTCGGCTACACCTTC. Translating it yields CASSPSGQQFGYTF.

This clonotype was counted at least ten times. The chain couples TRBV9 to TRBJ2-7; TRBD2 agrees at 7 bases. This CDR3 is built from 15 residues. The germline V gene encodes CDR1 SGDLS and CDR2 YYNGEE. V lost 3 bases, J lost 4 bases, and 10 bases stayed unmatched. CDR3 in amino acids: CASSEGTTRAYEQYF. DNA of the CDR3: TGTGCCAGCAGCGAGGGGACTACTCGGGCTTACGAGCAGTACTTC.

As for this clonotype: This could be a read error, since a much larger clone is one nucleotide away. The V gene is TRBV6-2 or TRBV6-3, the J gene TRBJ1-5, with D hard to call. This CDR3 has 13 amino acids. The germline V gene has CDR1 MNHEY and CDR2 SVGEGT. The CDR3 DNA reads TGTGCCAGCGATTTTTATAGCAATCAGCCCCAGCGTTTT. Its translation: CASDFYSNQPQRF.

This clonotype was seen many times. The chain employs TRBV7-9 and TRBJ2-7, with D possibly being TRBD2 (5 bases). The germline CDR1 and CDR2 sequences are SEHNR and FQNEAQ (reference sequence). Between the trimmed V and J ends, which lost 5 bases and 4 bases, there was a span of 18 bases. This CDR3 is built from 15 residues. Written as DNA, the CDR3 is TGTGCCAGCAGCCACGGGAATGTGTACGCTTACGAGCAGTACTTC. Translation gives CASSHGNVYAYEQYF.

The chain links TRBV20-1 to TRBJ2-3; 12 bases fit TRBD2. This CDR3 spans 17 amino acids. Germline V gene lookup returns CDR1 DFQATT and CDR2 SNEGSKA (reference sequence). With V trimmed by 7 bases and J by 0 bases, 11 bases remained unmatched. DNA for the CDR3: TGCAGTGGGGGTAGCCCCGGGACTAGCGGGAGCACAGATACGCAGTATTTT. This translates into CSGGSPGTSGSTDTQYF.

This clonotype was counted ten times or more. The chain links TRBV4-2 to TRBJ2-7; 8 positions match TRBD2. CDR1 and CDR2 from the germline V gene are LGHNA and YNFKEQ. V was pared by 5 bases and J by 0 bases, with 6 bases of the junction left unmatched. The CDR3 contains 15 residues. The CDR3 sequence is CASSSSGSSSYEQYF. Here the CDR3 DNA reads TGTGCCAGCAGCTCCAGCGGGAGTAGCTCCTACGAGCAGTACTTC.

Comments on this clonotype: A read error may produce the germline difference seen at one junction end. The chain couples TRBV9 to TRBJ2-1; TRBD1 aligns across 8 bases. Germline values: CDR1 SGDLS, CDR2 YYNGEE. This CDR3 is built from 15 residues. The CDR3 nucleotides are TGTGCCAGCAGCCCTGGGGACAGGCCGAACGATGAGCCGTTCTTC. Encoded protein: CASSPGDRPNDEPFF.

This clonotype was picked up many times. The gene calls are TRBV13 and TRBJ2-1, with 9 bases that match TRBD2. After removal of 1 base from V and 6 bases from J, the junction contained 7 bases not matched to a gene. Germline V gives CDR1 PRHDT, CDR2 FYEKMQ (reference sequence). The CDR3 covers 16 residues. The CDR3 reads CASSLVGSGSINEQFF. CDR3 nucleotides: TGTGCCAGCAGCTTAGTTGGTAGCGGGAGCATCAATGAGCAGTTCTTC.

This clonotype was detected ten times or more. The chain recombines TRBV5-6 with TRBJ1-2; D not resolved. Germline V CDR1 and CDR2: SGHDT, YYEEEE. V was clipped by 1 base and J by 5 bases, with 12 bases between them. The CDR3 covers 14 residues. CDR3 amino acids: CASSLLRAGYGYTF. The CDR3 DNA follows: TGTGCCAGCAGCTTGCTCCGGGCTGGGTATGGCTACACCTTC.

At least ten counts were recorded for this clonotype. This chain links TRBV20-1 with TRBJ2-5, with 8 bases identical to TRBD2. Germline assignment: CDR1 DFQATT and CDR2 SNEGSKA (reference sequence). Losses at the gene ends were 0 bases for V and 4 bases for J; bases not matched to a gene: 4. The CDR3 length is 14 residues. CDR3 residues: CSARDGLAVETQYF. CDR3 coding DNA: TGCAGTGCTAGAGACGGACTAGCCGTAGAGACCCAGTACTTC.

The table lists this clonotype with many counts. The V and J genes are TRBV7-3 and TRBJ2-5; 9 bases fit TRBD1. Germline assignment: CDR1 SGHTA and CDR2 FQGTGA. The length of the CDR3 is 14 residues. V lost 5 bases, J lost 3 bases, and 4 bases stayed unmatched. CDR3 bases: TGTGCCAGCAGCCTTACAGGGGGCGAAGAGACCCAGTACTTC. As protein: CASSLTGGEETQYF.

The chain carries TRBV7-2 and TRBJ2-3; D gene unclear. V dropped 8 bases and J dropped 0 bases, with 18 bases sitting between them. Germline CDR1 is SGHTA and CDR2 is FQGNSA. The CDR3 consists of 16 residues. CDR3: CASARGAATSTDTQYF. As DNA, the CDR3 is TGTGCCAGCGCCAGAGGCGCAGCAACAAGCACAGATACGCAGTATTTT.

This clonotype came up many times. This chain links TRBV18 with TRBJ2-1; TRBD2 matches 12 bases. The CDR3 is made up of 16 amino acids. V was pared by 0 bases and J by 9 bases, with 6 bases of the junction left unmatched. Germline-derived CDR1 and CDR2 are KGHSH and LQKENI. Here the CDR3 reads CASSPPTSGSGGEQFF. CDR3 sequence (DNA): TGTGCCAGCTCACCACCGACTAGCGGGAGTGGGGGTGAGCAGTTCTTC.

This clonotype has ten or more counts. This rearrangement joins TRBV24-1 to TRBJ2-3; 10 nucleotides agree with TRBD2. The junction had 5 bases not matched to a gene; V was cut back by 4 bases and J by 2 bases. Germline V lookup: CDR1 KGHDR, CDR2 SFDVKD. The CDR3 is made up of 16 amino acids. The CDR3 protein is CATSDRLAGNTDTQYF. The CDR3, as DNA: TGTGCCACCAGTGACCGACTAGCGGGTAACACAGATACGCAGTATTTT.

This clonotype was seen many times. Just one base apart from a much larger clone, this may be a read error. The chain joins TRBV2 to TRBJ2-7; perhaps TRBD1 as D (6 bases). Trimming removed 8 bases at V and 2 bases at J, with 10 bases between. The CDR3 sequence is 12 residues long. Germline CDR1 is SNHLY and CDR2 is FYNNEI. The CDR3 DNA sequence: TGTGCCAGCGGGACAAACCCCTACGAGCAGTACTTC. Translated, it gives CASGTNPYEQYF.

This clonotype was observed at least ten times. This CDR3 is CASSQDTLDGEKLFF. The CDR3 DNA reads as TGCGCCAGCAGCCAAGATACGTTAGACGGTGAAAAACTGTTTTTT. The gene calls are TRBV4-3 and TRBJ1-4; D remains ambiguous. The germline V gene encodes CDR1 LGHNA and CDR2 YSLEER. The CDR3 contains 15 residues. V gave up 0 bases and J gave up 7 bases, with 12 bases separating them.